Below, one TCR beta chain is given with its context. The antigen is unknown. This record belongs to a study of cytomegalovirus exposure and HLA in healthy donors. Overall study findings and caveats: It was reported in a later analysis that an Asian-associated ancestry cluster showed fewer N-insertions than the 666-donor mean.

The CDR3 contains 15 residues. V lost 2 bases and J 10 bases, leaving 15 bases between the germline ends. Germline lookup yields CDR1 MNHNY and CDR2 SVGAGI (reference sequence). A multiplex PCR was run with 60 Vbeta primers and 13 Jbeta primers. TCRdb keeps only in-frame clones here, not all; method: immunoSEQ multiplex PCR. This table has some 200,000 clones, nearly 80% appearing once. The V and J genes are TRBV6-6 and TRBJ1-6; D is perhaps TRBD1 (5 bases). Sequencing used PBMCs. This TCR was sampled from a man between 18 and 29 years old in good health and CMV-seronegative. As DNA, the CDR3 is TGTGCCAGCAGTTACCCCCCGGGGGATGGCTCACCCCTCCACTTT. This translates into CASSYPPGDGSPLHF.